This entry is about one T cell receptor beta chain. No antigen is known for it. This sample is drawn from a study of OX40 agonist ivuxolimab in advanced cancers. Study context: Treatment received earlier with anti-PD-1, anti-PD-L1 or anti-CTLA-4 agents was allowed, and approximately 40% had some. Study results and caveats: Among the lowest peripheral clonal expansion occurred in 0.1-3.0 mg/kg partial responders.

Clones were sequenced by immunoSEQ multiplex PCR, and TCRdb holds only the in-frame ones, with some missing. The repertoire consists of fewer than 65,000 clones, with just under 90% occurring once and the leading ten covering roughly 5%. Looked up from germline, CDR1 is KGHSH and CDR2 is LQKENI. V dropped 2 bases and J dropped 2; count of bases not matched to a gene: 12. The CDR3 sequence is 21 residues long. This sequence was found in an adult with an advanced solid tumor such as melanoma, head and neck, liver or kidney cancer. This specimen was CD4+ or CD8+ T cells sorted from blood, taken in a trial of the OX40 agonist ivuxolimab. The V and J genes are TRBV18 and TRBJ2-1; 16 bases are a match to TRBD2. The CDR3 DNA sequence: TGTGCCAGCTCACCAGATCAAGCTACCGGGACTAGCGGGAGGGCCTACAATGAGCAGTTCTTC. It translates to CASSPDQATGTSGRAYNEQFF.